This T cell receptor beta chain was recovered during a study of T cells after posttransplantation cyclophosphamide. Study-wide findings and caveats: Blood and skin or GI T cell repertoires showed limited TRB overlap.

This CDR3 region has 14 residues. Germline V CDR1 and CDR2: LNHDA, SQIVND (reference sequence). The V segment lost 9 bases and the J segment 3 bases; nucleotides outside the gene matches: 7. Treatment was busulfan-fludarabine conditioning, a marrow graft, and cyclophosphamide on days +3 and +4. A note on this clone: Its antigen remains unidentified.

The data were produced by immunoSEQ multiplex PCR, yet TCRdb's version contains in-frame clones alone and is incomplete. Among 15,000 to 20,000 clones listed, roughly 81% were seen once. This rearrangement joins TRBV19 to TRBJ2-2; TRBD1 matches at 7 bases. Specimen: CD8+ T cells sorted from PBMCs, collected around 2,000 days after a stem cell transplant with posttransplant cyclophosphamide. The receptor comes from a female patient between 40 and 50 years old who received an allogeneic stem cell transplant from a related donor, was CMV-positive, and had no GVHD. Some T cells may have originated in the graft donor. CDR3 amino acids: CASDRDSDTGELFF. The CDR3 DNA reads as TGTGCCAGCGACAGGGATTCGGACACCGGGGAGCTGTTTTTT.